The 15 T cell receptor beta chains below were found in one sample sequenced in a study of cytomegalovirus exposure and HLA in healthy donors. Sequencing was performed with immunoSEQ multiplex PCR; in TCRdb, only in-frame clones are kept and a portion is missing. Of more than 95,000 clones listed, 89% are singletons. The material sequenced was PBMCs. Every receptor here comes from a young woman in good health and CMV-seronegative.

V usage is TRBV10-3 and J usage is TRBJ1-1; no definite D call. The V and J ends lost 0 bases and 12 bases respectively, with 11 bases between them. The V gene's germline CDR1 is ENHRY and CDR2 SYGVKD. This CDR3 comprises 12 residues. In DNA form, the CDR3 reads TGTGCCATCAGTGAGTCAAGCGGTATGTCTTTCTTT. As protein: CAISESSGMSFF.

V usage is TRBV7-9 and J usage is TRBJ2-7; possibly TRBD1 for D (5 bases). This CDR3 comprises 15 residues. The ends were cut back, 1 base at V and 3 bases at J, with 13 bases in the middle. Germline V gene data show CDR1 as SEHNR and CDR2 as FQNEAQ (reference sequence). CDR3 loop: CASSLVGQGVYEQYF. The CDR3 coding sequence is TGTGCCAGCAGCTTAGTAGGCCAGGGTGTCTACGAGCAGTACTTC.

J is TRBJ2-5 and V is TRBV7-8; D is unresolved. Deletions cut 5 bases from V and 2 bases from J, with 3 bases between. This CDR3 is 11 amino acids long. From germline, CDR1 is SGHVS and CDR2 FQNEAQ. As DNA, the CDR3 is TGTGCCAGCAGCCCACAAGAGACCCAGTACTTC. Its protein product is CASSPQETQYF. Drawing the rest from reference TRBV7-8 and TRBJ2-5, the complete variable domain is GAGVSQSPRYKVAKRGQDVALRCDPISGHVSLFWYQQALGQGPEFLTYFQNEAQLDKSGLPSDRFFAERPEGSVSTLKIQRTQQEDSAVYLCASSPQETQYFGPGTRLLVL.

The V gene is TRBV4-1, the J gene TRBJ2-7; tentative D call: TRBD2 (5 bases). Germline V CDR1 and CDR2: MGHRA, YSYEKL. V lost 2 bases and J lost 6, with 14 bases in between. There are 14 residues in the CDR3. The CDR3 here is CASSQFAIGGEQYF. The CDR3 bases are TGCGCCAGCAGCCAATTTGCGATAGGAGGCGAGCAGTACTTC.

The chain employs TRBV10-3 and TRBJ1-1, with D tentatively TRBD1 (5 bases). The germline V gene encodes CDR1 ENHRY and CDR2 SYGVKD. This CDR3 has 15 amino acids. V lost 1 base and J lost 1, with 10 bases in between. Here the CDR3 reads CAISEWRGANTEAFF. CDR3 sequence (DNA): TGTGCCATCAGTGAGTGGAGGGGCGCGAACACTGAAGCTTTCTTT.

The chain couples TRBV9 to TRBJ1-1, with 9 positions matching TRBD1. CDR3 length equals 18 residues. J lost 0 bases, V lost 4 bases, and 13 bases had no gene match. CDR1 is SGDLS, CDR2 YYNGEE, per germline. CDR3 nucleotide sequence: TGTGCCAGCAGCCGCCGACCAATTCGGACAGGGGTGAACACTGAAGCTTTCTTT. It specifies CASSRRPIRTGVNTEAFF.

The chain joins TRBV4-1 to TRBJ2-5; 9 bases align to TRBD2. In germline, CDR1 is MGHRA, CDR2 YSYEKL. Trimming took 1 base from V and 5 from J; bases not matched to a gene: 5. CDR3 size: 15 residues. CDR3 region: CASSQVRAGGETQYF. For the CDR3, the DNA is TGCGCCAGCAGCCAAGTACGAGCGGGGGGCGAGACCCAGTACTTC.

This rearrangement joins TRBV11-2 to TRBJ1-3, with TRBD1 matching over 11 bases. Germline V gene data show CDR1 as SGHAT and CDR2 as FQNNGV. The CDR3 consists of 16 residues. Trimming at V came to 5 bases and at J to 3 bases, leaving 6 bases not matched to a gene. CDR3 sequence reads: CASSQGTGGFGNTIYF. DNA of the CDR3: TGTGCCAGCAGCCAAGGGACAGGGGGTTTTGGAAACACCATATATTTT.

V and J are TRBV5-1 and TRBJ1-2; a possible D gene is TRBD1 (5 bases). CDR1 is SGHRS and CDR2 is YFSETQ in the germline V gene. The V and J ends lost 0 bases and 4 bases respectively, with 10 bases between them. The CDR3 has 14 residues. CDR3 sequence: CASSLDGGTYGYTF. The CDR3 bases are TGCGCCAGCAGCTTGGACGGGGGAACCTATGGCTACACCTTC.

The V call is TRBV6-1, the J call TRBJ2-7; D uncertain. CDR1 is MNHNS and CDR2 is SASEGT in the germline V gene. The CDR3 is made up of 13 amino acids. Trimming took off 2 bases at V and 0 bases at J, with 5 bases between the two ends. The CDR3 sequence: CASSESFSYEQYF. In DNA form, the CDR3 reads TGTGCCAGCAGTGAATCCTTCTCCTACGAGCAGTACTTC.

The chain links TRBV28 to TRBJ1-2; 9 nucleotides agree with TRBD1. The ends lost 11 bases at V and 7 bases at J; junction bases unmatched: 14. CDR3 length: 14 residues. CDR1 is MDHEN, CDR2 SYDVKM, per germline. CDR3 protein: CALFSGDRVAGYTF. CDR3 nucleotides: TGTGCCCTTTTCTCCGGGGACAGGGTTGCTGGCTACACCTTC.

The chain links TRBV28 to TRBJ2-3; 7 nucleotides agree with TRBD2. Germline V lookup: CDR1 MDHEN, CDR2 SYDVKM. The V gene end was trimmed by 5 bases and the J gene end by 2 bases; junction bases not matched to a gene: 7. The CDR3 consists of 15 residues. The CDR3 is CASSGASGTTDTQYF. For the CDR3, the DNA is TGTGCCAGCAGTGGCGCTAGCGGAACCACAGATACGCAGTATTTT.

Only one count was recorded for this clone. The chain combines TRBV12-5 with TRBJ2-2, with a possible D match to TRBD1 (6 bases). Germline CDR1 and CDR2: LGHNT and FRNRAP. The CDR3 length is 16 residues. V gave up 1 base and J gave up 0 bases, with 9 bases separating them. The CDR3 here is CASGLETGSNTGELFF. For the CDR3, the DNA is TGTGCTAGTGGTTTGGAGACAGGCTCGAACACCGGGGAGCTGTTTTTT.

The rearrangement uses TRBV5-4 and TRBJ2-1, with a possible D match to TRBD1 (5 bases). Germline V lookup: CDR1 SGHNT, CDR2 YYREEE (reference sequence). Trimming left V 5 bases short and J 8 bases short, with 17 bases between. The CDR3 has 14 residues. The CDR3: CASSLEDPGHEQFF. The CDR3 nucleotides are TGTGCCAGCAGTCTCGAAGACCCAGGGCATGAGCAGTTCTTC. The full variable domain, rest sourced from reference TRBV5-4 and TRBJ2-1, is ETGVTQSPTHLIKTRGQQVTLRCSSQSGHNTVSWYQQALGQGPQFIFQYYREEENGRGNFPPRFSGLQFPNYSSELNVNALELDDSALYLCASSLEDPGHEQFFGPGTRLTVL.

The table lists this clone with a count of one. This chain connects TRBV28 to TRBJ2-1; 7 nucleotides match TRBD2. CDR3 size: 17 residues. J gave up 4 bases and V 6 bases, and 15 bases lay outside the gene matches. CDR1 and CDR2 from the germline V gene are MDHEN and SYDVKM. Here the CDR3 reads CASSSPIVTSPYNEQFF. CDR3 in DNA: TGTGCCAGCAGCTCCCCGATTGTGACTAGCCCTTACAATGAGCAGTTCTTC.